The 27 T cell receptor beta chains listed next were all sequenced from one sample in a study of blood T cell repertoires in COVID-19. The table came from immunoSEQ multiplex PCR; TCRdb's copy has only in-frame clones and leaves some out. The sample lists 200,000 to 250,000 clones, about 87% occurring once. The material sequenced was peripheral blood. The receptors derive from a man aged 30 to 39 with COVID-19, enrolled during active disease.

The V gene is TRBV6-5, the J gene TRBJ2-7, with TRBD1 matching over 7 bases. The V gene's germline CDR1 is MNHEY and CDR2 SVGAGI. The CDR3 runs to 13 residues. Losses at the gene ends were 6 bases for V and 2 bases for J; bases not matched to a gene: 4. The CDR3 reads CASRGTGAYEQYF. The CDR3, as DNA: TGTGCCAGCAGGGGAACAGGGGCCTACGAGCAGTACTTC.

The chain recombines TRBV5-1 with TRBJ2-7, with 7 bases lining up with TRBD2. Looked up from germline, CDR1 is SGHRS and CDR2 is YFSETQ. The CDR3 totals 14 residues. V shed 1 base, J shed 5 bases, and the junction held 6 bases outside the gene matches. The CDR3 reads CASSLPGLTNEQYF. In nucleotides, the CDR3 is TGCGCCAGCAGCTTGCCGGGACTAACGAACGAGCAGTACTTC.

This clone was observed once. This chain links TRBV28 with TRBJ2-7; 7 bases line up with TRBD2. Trimming took 6 bases from V and 0 from J; bases not matched to a gene: 8. The CDR3 spans 15 residues. CDR1 and CDR2 (germline): MDHEN, SYDVKM. The CDR3 loop is CASSRDGGISYEQYF. DNA for the CDR3: TGTGCCAGCAGCCGAGACGGGGGGATCTCCTACGAGCAGTACTTC.

This chain connects TRBV4-2 to TRBJ1-2; 9 bases fit TRBD1. The CDR3 is 15 residues long. The J segment lost 4 bases and the V segment lost 3 bases, leaving 6 bases of the junction unmatched. Germline-derived CDR1 and CDR2 are LGHNA and YNFKEQ. CDR3 protein: CASSHQSTGGYGYTF. The CDR3 coding sequence is TGTGCCAGCAGCCATCAATCGACAGGGGGCTATGGCTACACCTTC.

The chain links TRBV28 to TRBJ2-7, with TRBD1 matching over 9 bases. The CDR3 extends over 15 amino acids. J gave up 2 bases and V 4 bases, and 6 bases lay outside the gene matches. Germline V gene data show CDR1 as MDHEN and CDR2 as SYDVKM. This CDR3 is CASSSGQGYTYEQYF. CDR3 DNA: TGTGCCAGCAGTTCCGGACAGGGGTACACCTACGAGCAGTACTTC.

This clone was detected a few times. V gene TRBV5-6 combines with J gene TRBJ1-2; 10 bases fit TRBD1. With V trimmed by 3 bases and J by 4 bases, 6 bases remained unmatched. Germline V lookup: CDR1 SGHDT, CDR2 YYEEEE. CDR3 length equals 15 residues. The CDR3 protein is CASSSTGGSSYGYTF. CDR3 sequence (DNA): TGTGCCAGCAGCTCGACAGGGGGCAGTAGCTATGGCTACACCTTC.

The gene calls are TRBV6-2 or TRBV6-3 and TRBJ1-2; D is perhaps TRBD1 (5 bases). The ends were cut back, 6 bases at V and 2 bases at J, with 10 bases in the middle. Looked up from germline, CDR1 is MNHEY and CDR2 is SVGEGT. The CDR3 spans 13 residues. The CDR3 region is CASSETENYGYTF. As DNA, the CDR3 is TGTGCCAGCAGCGAGACAGAAAACTATGGCTACACCTTC.

The chain combines TRBV7-9 with TRBJ2-7, with D perhaps matching TRBD2 (6 bases). Trimming pared 3 bases from V and 3 bases from J, leaving 9 bases between. This CDR3 is built from 13 residues. Germline V lookup: CDR1 SEHNR, CDR2 FQNEAQ (reference sequence). This chain's CDR3 is CASSLEGRYEQYF. CDR3 in DNA: TGTGCCAGCAGCTTGGAGGGGCGCTACGAGCAGTACTTC.

Here the CDR3 reads CATREGISGNTIYF. The CDR3 DNA reads as TGTGCCACGAGGGAGGGGATCTCTGGAAACACCATATATTTT. The chain joins TRBV7-9 to TRBJ1-3, with D possibly TRBD1 on 5 matching bases. This CDR3 region has 14 residues. The germline V and J ends were trimmed by 10 bases and 0 bases, with 13 bases remaining between them. Germline V gene data show CDR1 as SEHNR and CDR2 as FQNEAQ (reference sequence). Complete variable domain (other parts from reference TRBV7-9 and TRBJ1-3): DTGVSQNPRHKITKRGQNVTFRCDPISEHNRLYWYRQTLGQGPEFLTYFQNEAQLEKSRLLSDRFSAERPKGSFSTLEIQRTEQGDSAMYLCATREGISGNTIYFGEGSWLTVV.

The CDR3 protein is CASSPLLQGDGNGYTF. Written as DNA, the CDR3 is TGTGCCAGCTCACCTTTGCTCCAGGGGGATGGAAATGGCTACACCTTC. The chain couples TRBV18 to TRBJ1-2; TRBD1 matches at 7 bases. Trimming removed 3 bases from V and 6 bases from J; junction bases left unmatched: 13. The CDR3 is 16 amino acids. Germline-derived CDR1 and CDR2 are KGHSH and LQKENI. The full variable domain, completed using reference TRBV18 and TRBJ1-2, is NAGVMQNPRHLVRRRGQEARLRCSPMKGHSHVYWYRQLPEEGLKFMVYLQKENIIDESGMPKERFSAEFPKEGPSILRIQQVVRGDSAAYFCASSPLLQGDGNGYTFGSGTRLTVV.

The chain has TRBV7-3 and TRBJ2-1; D call uncertain. Germline lookup yields CDR1 SGHTA and CDR2 FQGTGA. Trimming left V 2 bases short and J 7 bases short, with 6 bases between. The CDR3 totals 12 residues. The CDR3 bases are TGTGCCAGCAGCTTAGTTGAGAATGAGCAGTTCTTC. As protein: CASSLVENEQFF.

As regards this clone: This sample also contains other DNA sequences that code for the same CDR3. This sequence joins TRBV27 and TRBJ1-2; D call uncertain. The CDR3 contains 13 residues. Germline V gene lookup returns CDR1 MNHEY and CDR2 SMNVEV (reference sequence). Between the trimmed V and J ends, which lost 2 bases and 1 base, there was a span of 5 bases. CDR3 coding DNA: TGTGCCAGCAGTTTACGGGGTAACTATGGCTACACCTTC. Translated, it gives CASSLRGNYGYTF.

The chain combines TRBV3-1 (or the pseudogene TRBV3-2) with TRBJ1-3; a possible D gene is TRBD1 (6 bases). CDR3 length equals 14 residues. Germline CDR1 is LGHDT and CDR2 is YNNKEL (reference sequence). Trimming took 8 bases from V and 2 from J, leaving 13 bases between them. The CDR3 sequence: CASCYSGAGNTIYF. In nucleotides, the CDR3 is TGTGCCAGCTGCTACTCAGGGGCTGGAAACACCATATATTTT.

The chain uses TRBV18 and TRBJ2-1; 8 positions match TRBD2. The CDR3 is 15 amino acids. The trim removed 2 bases at V and 4 bases at J, leaving 4 bases unmatched. Germline V gene data show CDR1 as KGHSH and CDR2 as LQKENI. This CDR3 reads CASSPLVAGYNEQFF. DNA for the CDR3: TGTGCCAGCTCACCATTGGTAGCGGGATACAATGAGCAGTTCTTC.

This clone was picked up a small number of times. CDR3 residues: CASGLVRAGSNQPQHF. Here the CDR3 DNA reads TGTGCTAGTGGTTTGGTACGGGCGGGCAGCAATCAGCCCCAGCATTTT. The chain combines TRBV12-5 with TRBJ1-5; D is ambiguous. The length of the CDR3 is 16 residues. Trimming shortened V by 0 bases and J by 1 base, and 10 bases separated the two germline ends. Germline lookup yields CDR1 LGHNT and CDR2 FRNRAP.

CDR3: CASSVTGTGFLNEQFF. The CDR3 nucleotides are TGTGCCAGCAGCGTCACCGGGACAGGGTTCTTGAATGAGCAGTTCTTC. V is TRBV11-2 and J is TRBJ2-1; the match to TRBD1 covers 9 bases. CDR1 and CDR2 from the germline V gene are SGHAT and FQNNGV. The CDR3 consists of 16 residues. V shed 5 bases, J shed 7 bases, and the junction held 12 bases outside the gene matches.

This clone was detected once. CDR3 coding DNA: TGTGCCAGCAAACCACCCGGGACAGCCTATGGCTACACCTTC. Protein: CASKPPGTAYGYTF. The V call is TRBV25-1, the J call TRBJ1-2, with 7 bases matching TRBD1. This CDR3 has 14 residues. Germline assignment: CDR1 MGHDK and CDR2 SYGVNS. The J segment lost 4 bases and the V segment lost 7 bases, leaving 9 bases of the junction unmatched.

The J gene is TRBJ1-1, the V gene TRBV7-9; 8 nucleotides align to TRBD1. Germline V gene sequence: CDR1 SEHNR, CDR2 FQNEAQ (reference sequence). The CDR3 contains 16 residues. The V gene end was trimmed by 5 bases and the J gene end by 4 bases; junction bases not matched to a gene: 12. DNA for the CDR3: TGTGCCAGCAGCCCGATGGACAGGGCAGGAGGCACTGAAGCTTTCTTT. Translating it yields CASSPMDRAGGTEAFF.

The chain joins TRBV5-6 to TRBJ2-7, with D unresolved. The germline V gene has CDR1 SGHDT and CDR2 YYEEEE. This CDR3 has 13 residues. V lost 0 bases and J 3 bases, leaving 7 bases between the germline ends. For the CDR3, the DNA is TGTGCCAGCAGCTTGGATTTCAGCTACGAGCAGTACTTC. Protein product: CASSLDFSYEQYF.

This clone was counted once. The chain uses TRBV28 and TRBJ2-7; D may be TRBD2 (5 bases). Looked up from germline, CDR1 is MDHEN and CDR2 is SYDVKM. This CDR3 comprises 15 residues. V shed 7 bases and J shed 2 bases, with 18 bases lying between them. CDR3 amino acids: CASTNQGGIPYEQYF. CDR3 bases: TGTGCCAGCACCAATCAAGGAGGAATCCCCTACGAGCAGTACTTC.

This clone was found once. The CDR3 bases are TGTGCCAGCAGTTCTCCCGGGACAGGGGTTTCCTACGAGCAGTACTTC. Its translation: CASSSPGTGVSYEQYF. V gene TRBV28 combines with J gene TRBJ2-7, with 10 bases that match TRBD1. CDR3 length: 16 residues. Per germline, CDR1 MDHEN and CDR2 SYDVKM. J gave up 1 base and V 4 bases, and 7 bases lay outside the gene matches.

This sequence joins TRBV5-5 and TRBJ1-2, with D tentatively TRBD1 (5 bases). The CDR3 runs to 15 residues. V was shortened by 0 bases and J by 8 bases, with 17 bases between the two germline ends. Germline assignment: CDR1 SGHKS and CDR2 YYEKEE (reference sequence). The CDR3 DNA reads TGTGCCAGCAGCTTGGAGCAGGGCCAGGAGGGAGGCTACACCTTC. This translates into CASSLEQGQEGGYTF. The whole variable domain, filled in from reference TRBV5-5 and TRBJ1-2, reads DAGVTQSPTHLIKTRGQQVTLRCSPISGHKSVSWYQQVLGQGPQFIFQYYEKEERGRGNFPDRFSARQFPNYSSELNVNALLLGDSALYLCASSLEQGQEGGYTFGSGTRLTVV.

The gene calls are TRBV2 and TRBJ1-6; the D gene is possibly TRBD1 (5 bases). CDR1 and CDR2 (germline): SNHLY, FYNNEI. This CDR3 has 14 residues. Trimming removed 5 bases at V and 7 bases at J, with 12 bases between. The CDR3 DNA reads TGTGCCAGCAGTACCGCGGGGGGGAATTCACCCCTCCACTTT. This encodes CASSTAGGNSPLHF.

This sequence joins TRBV5-4 and TRBJ1-2; a weak D match, TRBD1 (5 bases). Germline loops: CDR1 SGHNT, CDR2 YYREEE (reference sequence). Deletions cut 3 bases from V and 4 bases from J, with 13 bases between. The CDR3 has 14 amino acids. The CDR3 loop is CASSYGGYGYGYTF. In nucleotides, the CDR3 is TGTGCCAGCAGCTACGGGGGTTATGGCTATGGCTACACCTTC. Variable domain in full (rest from reference TRBV5-4 and TRBJ1-2): ETGVTQSPTHLIKTRGQQVTLRCSSQSGHNTVSWYQQALGQGPQFIFQYYREEENGRGNFPPRFSGLQFPNYSSELNVNALELDDSALYLCASSYGGYGYGYTFGSGTRLTVV.

The V and J genes are TRBV28 and TRBJ2-6; 8 bases agree with TRBD2. The CDR3 extends over 16 amino acids. The germline CDR1 and CDR2 sequences are MDHEN and SYDVKM. V was pared by 6 bases and J by 2 bases, with 6 bases of the junction left unmatched. Here the CDR3 reads CASRGTSRPGANVLTF. DNA for the CDR3: TGTGCCAGCAGGGGGACTAGTCGACCTGGGGCCAACGTCCTGACTTTC.

This clone appeared a single time. The chain is built from TRBV13 and TRBJ2-2; D is possibly TRBD2 (5 bases). There are 14 residues in the CDR3. CDR1 PRHDT and CDR2 FYEKMQ come from the germline V gene (reference sequence). V was trimmed by 2 bases and J by 7 bases, leaving 11 bases between them. The CDR3 region has the DNA TGTGCCAGCAGCTTATTAGCTCGGGGCGGGGAGCTGTTTTTT. Translation: CASSLLARGGELFF.

This clone was counted once. The CDR3 coding sequence is TGTGCCAGCAGCTTACAGGGCATTAATTCACCCCTCCACTTT. It codes for CASSLQGINSPLHF. V is TRBV5-6 and J is TRBJ1-6; tentative D call: TRBD1 (6 bases). From germline, CDR1 is SGHDT and CDR2 YYEEEE. With 2 bases removed from V and 6 bases from J, the gap between germline ends came to 9 bases. CDR3 size: 14 residues.